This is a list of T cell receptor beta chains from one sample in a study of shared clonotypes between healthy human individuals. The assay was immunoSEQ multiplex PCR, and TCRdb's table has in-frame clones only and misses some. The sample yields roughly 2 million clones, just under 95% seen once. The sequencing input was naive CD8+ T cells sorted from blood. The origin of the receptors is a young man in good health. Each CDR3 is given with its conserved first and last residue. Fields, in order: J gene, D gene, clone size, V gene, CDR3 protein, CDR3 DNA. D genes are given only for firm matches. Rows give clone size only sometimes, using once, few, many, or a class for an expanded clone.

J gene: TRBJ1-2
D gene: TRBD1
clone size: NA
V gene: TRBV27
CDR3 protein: CASSALLPQGTYGYTF
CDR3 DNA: TGTGCCAGCAGTGCTCTCTTACCACAGGGGACCTATGGCTACACCTTC

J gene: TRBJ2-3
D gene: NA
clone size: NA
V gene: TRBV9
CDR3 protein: CASSFGQSSTDTQYF
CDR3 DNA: TGTGCCAGCAGCTTTGGGCAGTCTAGCACAGATACGCAGTATTTT

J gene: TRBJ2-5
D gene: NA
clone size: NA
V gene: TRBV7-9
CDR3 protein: CASSLDGIRETQYF
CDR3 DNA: TGTGCCAGCAGCTTAGACGGAATTCGGGAGACCCAGTACTTC

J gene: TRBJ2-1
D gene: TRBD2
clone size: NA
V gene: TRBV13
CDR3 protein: CASSLGLAGVNEYNEQFF
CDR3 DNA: TGTGCCAGCAGCTTAGGACTAGCGGGGGTGAATGAGTACAATGAGCAGTTCTTC

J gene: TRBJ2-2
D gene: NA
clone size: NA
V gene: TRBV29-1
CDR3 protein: CSVLTGNTGELFF
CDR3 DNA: TGCAGCGTCCTTACGGGGAACACCGGGGAGCTGTTTTTT

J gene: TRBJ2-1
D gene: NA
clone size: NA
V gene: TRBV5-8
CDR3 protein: CASSLALNEQFF
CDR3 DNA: TGTGCCAGCAGCTTGGCCCTCAATGAGCAGTTCTTC

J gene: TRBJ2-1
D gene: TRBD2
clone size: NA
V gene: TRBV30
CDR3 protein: CAWVGHLRTSGEVHEQFF
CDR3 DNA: TGTGCCTGGGTAGGACACCTAAGGACTAGCGGGGAGGTCCATGAGCAGTTCTTC

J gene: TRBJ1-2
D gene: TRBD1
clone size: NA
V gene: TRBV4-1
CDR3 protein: CASSHNFGQGSYGYTF
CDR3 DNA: TGCGCCAGCAGCCATAACTTTGGACAGGGCAGCTATGGCTACACCTTC

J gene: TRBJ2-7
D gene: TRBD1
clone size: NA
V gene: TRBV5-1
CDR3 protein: CASSEGQGLLEQYF
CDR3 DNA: TGCGCCAGCAGCGAGGGACAGGGACTGTTGGAGCAGTACTTC

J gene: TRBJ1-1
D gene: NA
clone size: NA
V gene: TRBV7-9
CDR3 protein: CASSLEVTEAFF
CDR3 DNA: TGTGCCAGCAGCTTAGAAGTGACTGAAGCTTTCTTT

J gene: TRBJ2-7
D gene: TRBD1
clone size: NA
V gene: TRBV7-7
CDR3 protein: CASSQGQGWGEQYF
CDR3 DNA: TGTGCTAGCAGCCAGGGACAGGGGTGGGGCGAGCAGTACTTC

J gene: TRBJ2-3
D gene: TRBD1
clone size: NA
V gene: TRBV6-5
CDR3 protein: CASSVSTGVDTQYF
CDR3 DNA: TGTGCCAGCAGTGTGTCCACAGGGGTAGATACGCAGTATTTT

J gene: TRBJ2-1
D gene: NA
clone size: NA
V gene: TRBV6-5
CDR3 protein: CASSYSGGAYNEQFF
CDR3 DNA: TGTGCCAGCAGTTACTCGGGGGGGGCATACAATGAGCAGTTCTTC

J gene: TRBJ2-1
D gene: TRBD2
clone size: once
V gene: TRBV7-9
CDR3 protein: CASTFSSGLNEQFF
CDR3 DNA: TGTGCCAGCACCTTTTCTAGCGGCCTCAATGAGCAGTTCTTC

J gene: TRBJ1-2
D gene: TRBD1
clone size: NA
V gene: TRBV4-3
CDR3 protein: CASSQDWSGGYGYTF
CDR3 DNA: TGCGCCAGCAGCCAAGACTGGTCAGGGGGCTATGGCTACACCTTC

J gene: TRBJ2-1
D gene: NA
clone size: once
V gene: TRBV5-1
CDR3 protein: CASSLSSSSYNEQFF
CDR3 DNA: TGCGCCAGCAGCTTGTCTTCTAGCTCCTACAATGAGCAGTTCTTC

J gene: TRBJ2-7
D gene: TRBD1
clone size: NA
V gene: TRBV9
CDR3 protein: CASSVEGQGINEQYF
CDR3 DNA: TGTGCCAGCAGCGTAGAGGGACAGGGGATCAACGAGCAGTACTTC

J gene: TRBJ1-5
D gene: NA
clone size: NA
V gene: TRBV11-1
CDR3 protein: CASRPLGQAQHF
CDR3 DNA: TGTGCCAGCAGGCCCCTGGGCCAGGCCCAGCATTTT

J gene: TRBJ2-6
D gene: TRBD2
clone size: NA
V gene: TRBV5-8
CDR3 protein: CASSPGLAGVSSGANVLTF
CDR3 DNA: TGTGCCAGCAGCCCGGGACTAGCGGGAGTTTCCTCTGGGGCCAACGTCCTGACTTTC

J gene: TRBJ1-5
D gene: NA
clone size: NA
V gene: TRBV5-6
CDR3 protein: CASEPVGNSNQPQHF
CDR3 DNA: TGTGCCAGCGAACCAGTCGGGAATAGCAATCAGCCCCAGCATTTT

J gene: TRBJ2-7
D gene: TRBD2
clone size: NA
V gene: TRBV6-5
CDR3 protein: CASSPGGGGYEQYF
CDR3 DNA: TGTGCCAGCAGTCCGGGGGGGGGAGGCTACGAGCAGTACTTC

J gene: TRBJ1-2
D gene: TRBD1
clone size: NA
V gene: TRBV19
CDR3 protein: CASSIPGDRGLYGYTF
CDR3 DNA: TGTGCCAGTAGTATACCCGGAGACAGGGGGTTGTATGGCTACACCTTC

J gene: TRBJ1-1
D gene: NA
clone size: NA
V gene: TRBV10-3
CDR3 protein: CAISGAVDSIGTPEAFF
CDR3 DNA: TGTGCCATCAGTGGGGCGGTGGACAGCATAGGGACACCTGAAGCTTTCTTT

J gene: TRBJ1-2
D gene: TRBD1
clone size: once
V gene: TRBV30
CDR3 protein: CAWSAPGQGNYGYTF
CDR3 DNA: TGTGCCTGGAGCGCTCCGGGACAGGGTAACTATGGCTACACCTTC

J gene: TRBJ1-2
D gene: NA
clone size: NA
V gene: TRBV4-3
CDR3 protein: CASSPGTTYGYTF
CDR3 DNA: TGCGCCAGCAGCCCAGGGACAACCTATGGCTACACCTTC

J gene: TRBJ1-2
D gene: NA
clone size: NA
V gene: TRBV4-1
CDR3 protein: CASSQEADILRGYTF
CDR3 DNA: TGCGCCAGCAGCCAAGAAGCGGACATCCTCCGTGGCTACACCTTC